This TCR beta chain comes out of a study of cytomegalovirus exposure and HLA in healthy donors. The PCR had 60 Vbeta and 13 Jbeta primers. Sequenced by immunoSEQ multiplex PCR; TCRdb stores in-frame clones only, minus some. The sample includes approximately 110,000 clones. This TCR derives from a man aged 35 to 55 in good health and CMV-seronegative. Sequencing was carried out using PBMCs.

The CDR3 DNA reads TGTGCCAGCAGCCCCCCCGGGACAGGTGGGTCCTACGAGCAGTACTTC. It codes for CASSPPGTGGSYEQYF. V and J are TRBV7-9 and TRBJ2-5, with 8 bases identical to TRBD1. The last part of the DNA fits TRBJ2-7 better; the J call may be wrong. In germline, CDR1 is SEHNR, CDR2 FQNEAQ (reference sequence). CDR3 length: 16 residues.